This TCR beta chain was documented in a study of Graves' ophthalmopathy and Graves' hyperthyroidism. Study in general: Pretreatment peripheral blood was obtained at initial diagnosis.

This clonotype occurred many times. Researchers took RNA transcripts and amplified TCR beta CDR3 regions from them. RT-PCR with HTBI primers came first, then second-round multiplex PCR. TCRdb re-called the multiplex PCR reads with MiXCR, one entry per CDR3 protein. The repertoire consists of 220,000 or so distinct CDR3 sequences, with 20% to 25% occurring once and the leading ten covering roughly 39%. Specimen: peripheral blood. This sequence originates from a woman aged 45 to 65 with Graves' ophthalmopathy.

The CDR3: CASSFRTGDYEQYF. For the CDR3, the DNA is TGTGCCAGCAGTTTCCGGACAGGGGACTACGAGCAGTACTTC. The gene calls are TRBV28 and TRBJ2-7, with 9 bases that match TRBD1. Trimming at V came to 3 bases and at J to 3 bases, leaving 3 bases not matched to a gene. CDR1 and CDR2 from the germline V gene are MDHEN and SYDVKM. CDR3 length: 14 amino acids.